This TCR beta chain was retrieved from a study of Tregs in tolerant kidney transplant recipients. V lost 3 bases to trimming and J lost 1 base, with 10 bases between them. CDR1 is SEHNR, CDR2 FQNEAQ, per germline (reference sequence). The length of the CDR3 is 15 residues. Using immunoSEQ multiplex PCR, the repertoire was profiled, and TCRdb retains in-frame clones only, with some absent. Of hundreds of thousands of clones in the sample, 80% to 85% were seen once. The receptor was isolated from a human donor in good health. Sequencing input: CD4+ T cells from blood. The gene calls are TRBV7-9 and TRBJ1-5; possibly TRBD1 for D (5 bases). CDR3 DNA sequence: TGTGCCAGCAGCTTCGCAGGGTCGAGCAATCAGCCCCAGCATTTT. This codes for CASSFAGSSNQPQHF.